This TCR beta chain was retrieved from a study of PD-1 blockade in classical Hodgkin lymphoma. CDR1 and CDR2 from the germline V gene are MNHNS and SASEGT. Trimming shortened V by 2 bases and J by 4 bases, and 12 bases separated the two germline ends. The CDR3 has 14 amino acids. Each patient experienced a relapse that followed autologous stem cell transplantation, and brentuximab vedotin exposure varied. Complete response, partial response or progressive disease was recorded as best response. This table comes from immunoSEQ multiplex PCR, and its TCRdb copy is limited to in-frame clones, with some not included. This sample has 30,000 to 45,000 clones, with 75% to 90% found just once.

The sequence was collected from a human donor with classical Hodgkin lymphoma. The V and J genes are TRBV6-1 and TRBJ2-7, with D perhaps being TRBD1 or TRBD2 (6 bases each). The sample consisted of peripheral blood mononuclear cells (PBMCs), taken at baseline. This CDR3 is CASSEIGGGYEQYF. CDR3 nucleotide sequence: TGTGCCAGCAGTGAAATCGGGGGCGGGTACGAGCAGTACTTC.